The 9 T cell receptor beta chains in this list originate from one sample, sequenced in a study of cytomegalovirus exposure and HLA in healthy donors. The PCR was carried out with 60 Vbeta primers and 13 Jbeta primers. This table comes from immunoSEQ multiplex PCR, and its TCRdb copy is limited to in-frame clones, with some not included. This table has fewer than 250,000 clones, 75% to 80% appearing once. Material for sequencing was PBMCs. These receptor sequences come from a male donor in good health and CMV-seronegative.

The genes are TRBV18 and TRBJ2-6, with D tentatively TRBD1 (5 bases). Germline assignment: CDR1 KGHSH and CDR2 LQKENI. The CDR3 has 16 residues. Trimming removed 3 bases at V and 0 bases at J, with 9 bases between. The CDR3 sequence is CASSPLQDSGANVLTF. CDR3 bases: TGTGCCAGCTCACCCCTACAGGACTCTGGGGCCAACGTCCTGACTTTC.

Here the CDR3 reads CASSLVSSYEQYF. CDR3 coding DNA: TGTGCCAGCAGCTTGGTTAGCAGCTACGAGCAGTACTTC. The chain is built from TRBV5-6 and TRBJ2-7; no clear D gene. The CDR3 has 13 amino acids. With 0 bases removed from V and 3 bases from J, the gap between germline ends came to 7 bases. Germline CDR1 is SGHDT and CDR2 is YYEEEE.

The gene calls are TRBV4-3 and TRBJ1-2; weak D call: TRBD1 (6 bases). This CDR3 spans 15 amino acids. V gave up 4 bases and J gave up 4 bases, with 16 bases separating them. Germline loops: CDR1 LGHNA, CDR2 YSLEER. The CDR3 DNA reads TGCGCCAGCAGCCTAAGGACAGTTCCCTCCTATGGCTACACCTTC. Protein product: CASSLRTVPSYGYTF.

This sequence joins TRBV5-1 and TRBJ2-1; D remains unclear. With 1 base removed from V and 2 bases from J, the gap between germline ends came to 13 bases. Germline CDR1 reads SGHRS; CDR2 reads YFSETQ. This CDR3 has 16 residues. This chain's CDR3 is CASSLSWPPAYNEQFF. In nucleotides, the CDR3 is TGCGCCAGCAGCTTGAGTTGGCCTCCCGCCTACAATGAGCAGTTCTTC.

The gene calls are TRBV7-2 and TRBJ1-2, with D tentatively TRBD1 (6 bases). The germline CDR1 and CDR2 sequences are SGHTA and FQGNSA. This CDR3 has 14 residues. The V end lost 1 base, the J end lost 6 bases, and 12 bases lay between the germline ends. The CDR3 nucleotides read TGTGCCAGCAGCTTAGATTGGGGGCGGGATGGCTACACCTTC. It yields the protein CASSLDWGRDGYTF.

V and J are TRBV27 and TRBJ2-7; tentatively, D is TRBD2 (6 bases). V lost 4 bases, J lost 6 bases, and 22 bases lay in between. The CDR3 is 16 residues long. Germline V gene lookup returns CDR1 MNHEY and CDR2 SMNVEV (reference sequence). The CDR3 DNA reads TGTGCCAGCAGTTCCAACGGGGGAGCACTTGGCGGCGAGCAGTACTTC. Translating it yields CASSSNGGALGGEQYF.

The chain uses TRBV6-1 and TRBJ1-6, with D uncertain. The germline V gene has CDR1 MNHNS and CDR2 SASEGT. V lost 3 bases and J 8 bases, leaving 5 bases between the germline ends. This CDR3 has 12 residues. The CDR3 loop is CASSDSYSPLHF. CDR3 nucleotides: TGTGCCAGCAGTGACAGTTATTCACCCCTCCACTTT.

CDR3 loop: CASNRGYEAFF. The CDR3 bases are TGTGCCAGCAACAGGGGTTATGAAGCTTTCTTT. The J gene is TRBJ1-1, the V gene TRBV28; 7 bases line up with TRBD1. The CDR3 loop spans 11 amino acids. The germline CDR1 and CDR2 sequences are MDHEN and SYDVKM. With V trimmed by 7 bases and J by 7 bases, 3 bases remained unmatched.

The rearrangement uses TRBV4-3 and TRBJ2-5, with D tentatively TRBD1 (6 bases). The CDR3 loop spans 15 amino acids. Germline V gives CDR1 LGHNA, CDR2 YSLEER. With 1 base removed from V and 0 bases from J, the gap between germline ends came to 9 bases. CDR3 nucleotide sequence: TGCGCCAGCAGCCAAGTTACAGGGAACCAAGAGACCCAGTACTTC. Encoded protein: CASSQVTGNQETQYF.